One sample yielded the 15 T cell receptor beta chains listed below, sequenced in a study of T-cell memory formation after mild COVID-19. TCRdb ran MiXCR on the 5' RACE reads and lists one entry per CDR3 protein. This table has about 280,000 distinct CDR3 sequences, 8.2% appearing once. Sample: PBMCs or a T cell subset sorted from them (not recorded which). These TCRs come from a man younger than 30 who had mild COVID-19 (a few samples of this study predate the infection). Cell type and time point are not known.

The chain carries TRBV6-2 or TRBV6-3 and TRBJ1-2; no clear D gene. The ends were cut back, 11 bases at V and 8 bases at J, with 21 bases in the middle. Germline V gene sequence: CDR1 MNHEY, CDR2 SVGEGT. This CDR3 is built from 13 residues. CDR3 sequence reads: CAVHTNWGGGYTF. DNA for the CDR3: TGTGCCGTACATACCAACTGGGGAGGAGGCTACACCTTC.

The chain uses TRBV4-3 and TRBJ2-2, with D perhaps TRBD1 or TRBD2 (6 bases each). The CDR3 runs to 15 residues. The germline CDR1 and CDR2 sequences are LGHNA and YSLEER. V lost 4 bases to trimming and J lost 4 bases, with 13 bases between them. CDR3 amino acids: CASSLRKGGTGELFF. The CDR3 DNA sequence: TGCGCCAGCAGCCTCCGGAAGGGGGGCACCGGGGAGCTGTTTTTT.

This chain links TRBV5-1 with TRBJ1-4; possibly TRBD1 for D (5 bases). The V gene lost 2 bases and the J gene lost 8 bases, with 16 bases spanning the gap. Germline CDR1 SGHRS, CDR2 YFSETQ. The CDR3 is 15 residues long. CDR3: CASSFVGGGGEKLFF. In nucleotides, the CDR3 is TGCGCCAGCAGCTTCGTCGGGGGTGGCGGGGAAAAACTGTTTTTT. The whole variable domain, filled in from reference TRBV5-1 and TRBJ1-4, reads KAGVTQTPRYLIKTRGQQVTLSCSPISGHRSVSWYQQTPGQGLQFLFEYFSETQRNKGNFPGRFSGRQFSNSRSEMNVSTLELGDSALYLCASSFVGGGGEKLFFGSGTQLSVL.

This clonotype was counted ten times or more. The V call is TRBV12-3 or TRBV12-4, the J call TRBJ2-1; possibly TRBD1 for D (5 bases). CDR3 size: 14 residues. V lost 4 bases to trimming and J lost 9 bases, with 16 bases between them. The CDR3 nucleotides are TGTGCCAGCAGTTGGGCAGGGTTGGGCATTGAGCAGTTCTTC. Translated: CASSWAGLGIEQFF.

The chain couples TRBV10-3 to TRBJ1-1; a weak D match, TRBD1 (6 bases). This CDR3 region has 16 residues. Trimming took off 6 bases at V and 4 bases at J, with 21 bases between the two ends. Germline loops: CDR1 ENHRY, CDR2 SYGVKD. The CDR3 DNA is TGTGCCATCAGACCGGGCCAGGGAGGGGGGGGCACTGAAGCTTTCTTT. Translated, it gives CAIRPGQGGGGTEAFF.

There are many counts of this clonotype. The rearrangement links TRBV7-6 to TRBJ2-3; TRBD2 agrees at 7 bases. V lost 5 bases and J lost 2; bases outside the gene matches: 10. CDR1 is SGHVS and CDR2 is FNYEAQ in the germline V gene. The CDR3 has 16 amino acids. The CDR3 DNA reads TGTGCCAGCAGCCCCAGGTCGGGGGGATACACAGATACGCAGTATTTT. Translating gives CASSPRSGGYTDTQYF.

The rearrangement uses TRBV7-2 and TRBJ1-6; TRBD1 agrees at 8 bases. V lost 1 base and J lost 8; bases outside the gene matches: 7. There are 16 residues in the CDR3. Germline V CDR1 and CDR2: SGHTA, FQGNSA. This CDR3 is CASSLDRDRSDSPLHF. The CDR3 bases are TGTGCCAGCAGCTTAGACCGGGACAGGAGCGATTCACCCCTCCACTTT.

This sequence joins TRBV7-2 and TRBJ2-2, with 10 nucleotides matching TRBD2. The CDR3 is made up of 16 amino acids. Germline V gene data show CDR1 as SGHTA and CDR2 as FQGNSA. V lost 3 bases and J lost 5; bases outside the gene matches: 6. CDR3 protein: CASSLERGGRTGELFF. As DNA, the CDR3 is TGTGCCAGCAGCTTGGAGCGGGGGGGTCGGACCGGGGAGCTGTTTTTT.

The chain has TRBV20-1 and TRBJ2-7; D is undetermined. Germline CDR1 is DFQATT and CDR2 is SNEGSKA (reference sequence). This CDR3 spans 14 amino acids. The DNA of the CDR3 is TGCAGCCCATTGGCCCGCAGCGCGGCGGACGAGCAGTACTTC. Its protein product is CSPLARSAADEQYF.

V and J are TRBV5-4 and TRBJ2-2; D is undetermined. The CDR3 totals 13 residues. Germline V gene lookup returns CDR1 SGHNT and CDR2 YYREEE (reference sequence). V dropped 4 bases and J dropped 1 base, with 5 bases sitting between them. This chain's CDR3 is CASSIKNTGELFF. In nucleotides, the CDR3 is TGTGCCAGCAGCATAAAGAACACCGGGGAGCTGTTTTTT.

The V call is TRBV28, the J call TRBJ1-5; a weak D match, TRBD1 (5 bases). V was trimmed by 2 bases and J by 5 bases, leaving 13 bases between them. The CDR3 length is 15 residues. Per germline, CDR1 MDHEN and CDR2 SYDVKM. The CDR3 region has the DNA TGTGCCAGCAGTTTACGGGGGGATCGCGATCAGCCCCAGCATTTT. It codes for CASSLRGDRDQPQHF.

The table lists this clonotype with a few counts. The chain couples TRBV27 to TRBJ2-5; 7 bases agree with TRBD2. Germline V gives CDR1 MNHEY, CDR2 SMNVEV (reference sequence). The CDR3 runs 14 residues. V dropped 6 bases and J dropped 5; count of bases not matched to a gene: 9. The CDR3 here is CASSSGGEVETQYF. The CDR3 coding sequence is TGTGCCAGCAGCTCGGGGGGTGAGGTTGAGACCCAGTACTTC.

This clonotype showed up just a few times. The rearrangement joins TRBV20-1 to TRBJ1-4; D is unresolved. CDR3 length: 10 amino acids. The germline CDR1 and CDR2 sequences are DFQATT and SNEGSKA (reference sequence). Trimming shortened V by 5 bases and J by 10 bases, and 8 bases separated the two germline ends. The CDR3: CSAQDIKLFF. In DNA form, the CDR3 reads TGCAGTGCTCAAGACATAAAACTGTTTTTT.

The chain joins TRBV20-1 to TRBJ2-3; D not resolved. The ends were cut back, 5 bases at V and 0 bases at J, with 9 bases in the middle. CDR3 length: 13 amino acids. Germline CDR1 and CDR2: DFQATT and SNEGSKA (reference sequence). This CDR3 reads CSAPQRSTDTQYF. In DNA, the CDR3 is TGCAGTGCTCCCCAGAGAAGCACAGATACGCAGTATTTT.

In this sample, this clonotype turned up many times. The chain recombines TRBV4-3 with TRBJ1-2; D perhaps matches TRBD1 (5 bases). The V gene's germline CDR1 is LGHNA and CDR2 YSLEER. Trimming took off 0 bases at V and 0 bases at J, with 11 bases between the two ends. The CDR3 is 16 amino acids. CDR3 bases: TGCGCCAGCAGCCAAGATAATTTGGGGGCTAACTATGGCTACACCTTC. Amino acid sequence: CASSQDNLGANYGYTF.